This T cell receptor (beta chain) originates from a study of cytomegalovirus exposure and HLA in healthy donors. To note about this clone: What it binds is not known.

The study ran its PCR with 60 Vbeta and 13 Jbeta primers. TCRdb keeps only in-frame clones here, not all; method: immunoSEQ multiplex PCR. The data contain more than 150,000 clones, around 73% of them seen just once; the ten biggest clones take up around 1.4%. Regarding the study as a whole: Association of a missense DCLRE1C variant with TCR beta V- and J-gene trimming was reported in a later analysis.

This clonotype was obtained from a male donor in good health and CMV-seronegative. The sequenced sample was PBMCs.

The CDR3 loop is CASRTPRGAQPQHF. DNA of the CDR3: TGTGCCAGCAGGACCCCCAGGGGAGCTCAGCCCCAGCATTTT. V usage is TRBV28 and J usage is TRBJ1-5, with TRBD1 as a possible D gene (6 bases). The CDR3 consists of 14 residues. Germline V gives CDR1 MDHEN, CDR2 SYDVKM. Trimming left V 6 bases short and J 6 bases short, with 15 bases between.